This T cell receptor beta chain was identified in a study of CD8+CD57+ T cells in acquired aplastic anemia. TCR beta VDJ and CDR3 profiling used genomic DNA as template. Each CDR3 protein is one row after TCRdb ran MiXCR on the reads. This table has about 160,000 distinct CDR3 sequences, 48% appearing once. Individuals selected for sequencing had exhibited CD8+CD57+ cell expansion on flow cytometry. With respect to this clonotype: Its antigen is unidentified.

The CDR3 sequence is 12 residues long. Trimming pared 4 bases from V and 8 bases from J, leaving 12 bases between. Germline V lookup: CDR1 GTSNPN, CDR2 SVGIG (reference sequence). Study conclusions and caveats: Both patients and controls carried the same twenty-nine CD8+ CDR3 sequences.

Material: sorted CD4+, CD8+, or CD8+CD57+ T cells (not recorded which) from PBMCs. This chain connects TRBV30 to TRBJ2-1; no clear D gene. The TCR sequence derives from a human donor with aplastic anemia. CDR3 in DNA: TGTGCCTGGAATGTACTAAAGGATGAGCAGTTCTTC. Protein sequence: CAWNVLKDEQFF.